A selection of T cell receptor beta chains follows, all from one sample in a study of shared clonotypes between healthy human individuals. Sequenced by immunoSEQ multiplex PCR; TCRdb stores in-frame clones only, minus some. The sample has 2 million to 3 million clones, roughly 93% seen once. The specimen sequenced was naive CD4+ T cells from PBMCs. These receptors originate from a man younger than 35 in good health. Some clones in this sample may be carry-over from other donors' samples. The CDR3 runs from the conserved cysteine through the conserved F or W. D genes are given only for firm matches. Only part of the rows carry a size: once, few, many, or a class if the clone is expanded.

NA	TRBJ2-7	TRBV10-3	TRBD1	CAGQPDRGYEQYF	TGTGCCGGACAACCGGACAGGGGCTACGAGCAGTACTTC
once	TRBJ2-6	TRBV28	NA	CASSPMPSSGANVLTF	TGTGCCAGCAGTCCTATGCCGAGCTCTGGGGCCAACGTCCTGACTTTC
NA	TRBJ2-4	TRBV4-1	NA	CASSQDGAGGPKNIQYF	TGCGCCAGCAGCCAAGATGGGGCCGGAGGGCCCAAAAACATTCAGTACTTC
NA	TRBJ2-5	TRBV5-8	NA	CASSFPTGVGFKETQYF	TGTGCCAGCAGCTTTCCGACGGGGGTGGGCTTCAAAGAGACCCAGTACTTC
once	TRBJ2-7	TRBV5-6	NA	CASSLALGQTYEQYF	TGTGCCAGCAGCTTGGCCCTGGGGCAGACCTACGAGCAGTACTTC
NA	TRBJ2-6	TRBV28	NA	CACKPGTVLGANVLTF	TGTGCCTGCAAACCGGGGACGGTGCTTGGGGCCAACGTCCTGACTTTC
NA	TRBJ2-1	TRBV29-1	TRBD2	CSDRLAGYNEQFF	TGCAGCGATCGACTAGCGGGGTACAATGAGCAGTTCTTC
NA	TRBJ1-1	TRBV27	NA	CASSRIWGASNTEAFF	TGTGCCAGCAGCCGTATCTGGGGGGCCTCGAACACTGAAGCTTTCTTT
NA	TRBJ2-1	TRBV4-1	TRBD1	CASSHRQGGNEQFF	TGCGCCAGCAGCCATAGACAGGGGGGTAATGAGCAGTTCTTC
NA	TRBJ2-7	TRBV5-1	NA	CASSMEGTSSYEQYF	TGCGCCAGCAGCATGGAAGGGACTTCCTCCTACGAGCAGTACTTC
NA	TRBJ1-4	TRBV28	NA	CASSSGFLEEKLFF	TGTGCCAGCAGCTCGGGGTTTTTGGAGGAAAAACTGTTTTTT
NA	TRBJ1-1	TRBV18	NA	CASSVLGQNTEAFF	TGTGCCAGCTCAGTCCTCGGACAGAACACTGAAGCTTTCTTT
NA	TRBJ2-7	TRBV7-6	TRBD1	CASSPRTGSYEQYF	TGTGCCAGCAGCCCGCGGACAGGATCCTACGAGCAGTACTTC
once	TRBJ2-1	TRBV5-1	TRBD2	CASSWGLAGVSYNEQFF	TGCGCCAGCAGCTGGGGACTAGCGGGAGTGTCCTACAATGAGCAGTTCTTC
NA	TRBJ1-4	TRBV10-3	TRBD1	CAISGTGVNEKLFF	TGTGCCATCAGCGGGACAGGCGTTAATGAAAAACTGTTTTTT
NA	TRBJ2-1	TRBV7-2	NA	CASSLSGAHGDEQFF	TGTGCCAGCAGCCTTTCTGGGGCCCACGGGGATGAGCAGTTCTTC
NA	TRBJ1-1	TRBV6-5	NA	CASSIGGNTEAFF	TGTGCCAGCAGCATCGGGGGGAACACTGAAGCTTTCTTT
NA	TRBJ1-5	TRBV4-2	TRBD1	CASSQKTGSGNQPQHF	TGTGCCAGCAGCCAAAAGACAGGGTCGGGCAATCAGCCCCAGCATTTT
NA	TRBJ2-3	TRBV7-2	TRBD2	CASSLAAGVDTQYF	TGTGCCAGCAGCTTAGCAGCGGGGGTCGATACGCAGTATTTT
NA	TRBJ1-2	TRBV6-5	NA	CASSPGSNYGYTF	TGTGCCAGCAGTCCGGGATCTAACTATGGCTACACCTTC
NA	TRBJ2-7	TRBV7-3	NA	CASSRLRGEQYF	TGTGCCAGCAGCCGGTTGAGGGGGGAGCAGTACTTC
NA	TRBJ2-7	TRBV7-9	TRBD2	CASSPIIGLAGYYEQYF	TGTGCCAGCAGCCCAATAATAGGACTAGCGGGATACTACGAGCAGTACTTC